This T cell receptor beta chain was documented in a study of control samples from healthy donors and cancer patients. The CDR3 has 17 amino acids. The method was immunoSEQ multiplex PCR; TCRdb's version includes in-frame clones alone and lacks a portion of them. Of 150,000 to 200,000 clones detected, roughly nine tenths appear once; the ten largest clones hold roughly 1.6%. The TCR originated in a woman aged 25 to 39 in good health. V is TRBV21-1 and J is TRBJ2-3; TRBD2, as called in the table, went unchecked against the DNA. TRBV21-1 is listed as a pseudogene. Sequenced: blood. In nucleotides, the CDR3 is TGTGCCAGCAGCAAAGATCGACTAGCAGTAGACACAGATACGCAGTATTTT. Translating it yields CASSKDRLAVDTDTQYF.